Sequencing of this T cell receptor beta chain was carried out in a study of T-cell reconstitution after alpha-beta-depleted transplantation in children. This clonotype appeared many times. Germline CDR1 MNHEY, CDR2 SVGAGI. The V end was cut by 6 bases, the J end by 10 bases, with 13 bases between. CDR3 length equals 12 residues. Using unique molecular identifiers, the investigators prepared the TCRbeta library. TCRdb ran MiXCR on the PCR reads and lists one entry per CDR3 protein. The table records 250,000 to 350,000 distinct CDR3 sequences, more than 9% of them present only once. This specimen was PBMCs from the stem cell graft donor, taken from the stem cell graft. The V call is TRBV6-5, the J call TRBJ2-1; D tentatively reads TRBD1 or TRBD2 (6 bases each). The TCR was taken from a human donor who donated a stem cell graft to a child with SCID. CDR3 in DNA: TGTGCCAGCAGCTGGGGGGCGGGGGAGCAGTTCTTC. Its translation: CASSWGAGEQFF.